The clone carrying this T cell receptor beta chain was recorded at least ten times. The antigen is not known. MiXCR, applied by TCRdb to the 5' RACE reads, yields one record per CDR3 protein. The sample has about 240,000 distinct CDR3 sequences; around 9.1% are singletons. The data stem from a study of CD8 T cells in ankylosing spondylitis. General study findings and limits: There were earlier reports of some motif variants in reactive arthritis synovial fluid and blood. From matched ankylosing spondylitis synovial fluid, disease-linked clones were reportedly recovered at significantly enriched levels.

The CDR3 extends over 14 amino acids. Trimming removed 5 bases from V and 6 bases from J, with 13 bases in between. Germline values: CDR1 MNHEY, CDR2 SMNVEV (reference sequence). The TCR was taken from a male donor with ankylosing spondylitis or in good health (not recorded which). The chain uses TRBV27 and TRBJ2-2; D may be TRBD1 or TRBD2 (6 bases each). Sequencing was carried out using blood, either unsorted or a sorted T cell fraction (not recorded which). The CDR3 reads CASSLTGAPGELFF. Here the CDR3 DNA reads TGTGCCAGCAGTCTCACGGGGGCCCCCGGGGAGCTGTTTTTT.